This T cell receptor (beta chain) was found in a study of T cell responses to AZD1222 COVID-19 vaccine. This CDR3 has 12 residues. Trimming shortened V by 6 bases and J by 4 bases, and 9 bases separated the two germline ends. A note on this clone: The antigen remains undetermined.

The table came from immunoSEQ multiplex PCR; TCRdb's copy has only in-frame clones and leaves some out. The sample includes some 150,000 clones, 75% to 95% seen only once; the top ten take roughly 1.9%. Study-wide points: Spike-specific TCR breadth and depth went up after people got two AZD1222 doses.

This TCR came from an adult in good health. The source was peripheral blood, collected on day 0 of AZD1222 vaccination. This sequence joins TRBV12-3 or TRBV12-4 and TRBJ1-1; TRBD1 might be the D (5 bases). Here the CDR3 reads CASRGRGTEAFF. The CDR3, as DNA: TGTGCCAGCAGGGGAAGGGGCACTGAAGCTTTCTTT.